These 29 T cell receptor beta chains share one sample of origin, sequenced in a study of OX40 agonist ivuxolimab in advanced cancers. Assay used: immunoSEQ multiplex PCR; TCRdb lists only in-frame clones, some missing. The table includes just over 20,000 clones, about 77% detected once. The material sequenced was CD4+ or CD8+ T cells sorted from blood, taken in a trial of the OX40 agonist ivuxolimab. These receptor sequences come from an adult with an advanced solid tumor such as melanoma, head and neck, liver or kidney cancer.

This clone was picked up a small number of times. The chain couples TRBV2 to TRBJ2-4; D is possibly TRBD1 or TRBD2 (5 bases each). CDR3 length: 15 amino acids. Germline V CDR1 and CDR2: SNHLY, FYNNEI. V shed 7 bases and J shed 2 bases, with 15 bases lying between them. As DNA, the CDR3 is TGTGCCAGCACCAGGGAGAATCCAACCAAAAACATTCAGTACTTC. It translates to CASTRENPTKNIQYF.

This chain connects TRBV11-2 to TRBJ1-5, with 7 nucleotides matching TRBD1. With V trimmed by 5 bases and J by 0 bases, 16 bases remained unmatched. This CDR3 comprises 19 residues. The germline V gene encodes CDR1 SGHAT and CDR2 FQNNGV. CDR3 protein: CASSPGRGQIRYSNQPQHF. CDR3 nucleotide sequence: TGTGCCAGCAGCCCCGGGAGGGGGCAGATTCGATATAGCAATCAGCCCCAGCATTTT. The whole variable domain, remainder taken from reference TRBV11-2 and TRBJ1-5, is EAGVAQSPRYKIIEKRQSVAFWCNPISGHATLYWYQQILGQGPKLLIQFQNNGVVDDSQLPKDRFSAERLKGVDSTLKIQPAKLEDSAVYLCASSPGRGQIRYSNQPQHFGDGTRLSIL.

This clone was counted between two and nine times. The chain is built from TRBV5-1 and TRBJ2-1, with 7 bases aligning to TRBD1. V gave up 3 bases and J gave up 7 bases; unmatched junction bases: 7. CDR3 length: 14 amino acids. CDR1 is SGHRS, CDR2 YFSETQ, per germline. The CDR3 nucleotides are TGCGCCAGCAGCTGGGCCGGGACAGAGAATGAGCAGTTCTTC. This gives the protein CASSWAGTENEQFF.

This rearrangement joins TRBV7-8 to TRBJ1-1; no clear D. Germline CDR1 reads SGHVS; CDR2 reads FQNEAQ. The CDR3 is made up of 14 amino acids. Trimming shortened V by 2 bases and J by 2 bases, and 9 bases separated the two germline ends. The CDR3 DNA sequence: TGTGCCAGCAGCTTAAGGGTTCCTAACACTGAAGCTTTCTTT. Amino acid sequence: CASSLRVPNTEAFF.

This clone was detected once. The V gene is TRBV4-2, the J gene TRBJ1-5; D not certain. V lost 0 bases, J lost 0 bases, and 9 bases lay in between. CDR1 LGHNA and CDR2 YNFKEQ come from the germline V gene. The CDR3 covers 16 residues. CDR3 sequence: CASSQEGRSSNQPQHF. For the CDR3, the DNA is TGTGCCAGCAGCCAAGAGGGGAGGAGTAGCAATCAGCCCCAGCATTTT.

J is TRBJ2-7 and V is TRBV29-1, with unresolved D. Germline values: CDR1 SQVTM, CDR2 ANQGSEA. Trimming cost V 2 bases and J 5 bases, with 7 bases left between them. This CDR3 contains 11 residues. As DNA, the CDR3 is TGCAGCGTTGAAAGTGCCCACGAGCAGTACTTC. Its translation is CSVESAHEQYF.

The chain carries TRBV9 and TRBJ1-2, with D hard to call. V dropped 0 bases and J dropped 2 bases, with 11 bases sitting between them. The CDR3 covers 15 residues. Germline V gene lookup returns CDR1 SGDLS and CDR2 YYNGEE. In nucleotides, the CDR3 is TGTGCCAGCAGCGTAGATCAAGGGTTAAACTATGGCTACACCTTC. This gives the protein CASSVDQGLNYGYTF.

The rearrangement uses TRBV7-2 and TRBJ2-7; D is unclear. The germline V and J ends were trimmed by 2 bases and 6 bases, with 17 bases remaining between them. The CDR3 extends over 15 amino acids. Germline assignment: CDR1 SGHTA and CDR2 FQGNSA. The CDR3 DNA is TGTGCCAGCAGCTTACGATTCGACGTCGGCGCCGAGCAGTACTTC. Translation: CASSLRFDVGAEQYF.

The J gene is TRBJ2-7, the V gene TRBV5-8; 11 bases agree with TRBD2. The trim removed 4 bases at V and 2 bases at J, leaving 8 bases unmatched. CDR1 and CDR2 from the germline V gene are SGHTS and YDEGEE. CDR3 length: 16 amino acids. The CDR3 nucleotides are TGTGCCAGCAGCCCAATTAGCGGGGGGGCAACCTACGAGCAGTACTTC. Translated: CASSPISGGATYEQYF.

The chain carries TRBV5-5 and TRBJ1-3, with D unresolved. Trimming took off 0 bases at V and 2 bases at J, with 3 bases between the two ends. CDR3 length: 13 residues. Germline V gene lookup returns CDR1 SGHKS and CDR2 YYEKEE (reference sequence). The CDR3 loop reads CASSLGAGNTIYF. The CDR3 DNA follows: TGTGCCAGCAGCTTGGGGGCTGGAAACACCATATATTTT.

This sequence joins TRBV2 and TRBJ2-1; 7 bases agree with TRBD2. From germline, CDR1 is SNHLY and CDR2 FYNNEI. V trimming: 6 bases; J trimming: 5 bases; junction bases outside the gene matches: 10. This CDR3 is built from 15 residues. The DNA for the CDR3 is TGTGCCAGCAGGGGCTGGGGGGGGAGAAACAATGAGCAGTTCTTC. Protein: CASRGWGGRNNEQFF.

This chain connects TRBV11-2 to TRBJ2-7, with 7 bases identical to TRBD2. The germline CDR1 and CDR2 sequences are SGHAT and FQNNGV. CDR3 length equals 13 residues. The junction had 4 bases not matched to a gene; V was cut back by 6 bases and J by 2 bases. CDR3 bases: TGTGCCAGCAGACCTAGCGGAACCTACGAGCAGTACTTC. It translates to CASRPSGTYEQYF.

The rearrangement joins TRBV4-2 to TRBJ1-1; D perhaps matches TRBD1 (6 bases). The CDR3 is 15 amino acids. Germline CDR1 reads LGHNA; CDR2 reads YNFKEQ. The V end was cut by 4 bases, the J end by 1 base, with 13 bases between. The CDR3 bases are TGTGCCAGCAGCCCGACGACAGGAGGGAACACTGAAGCTTTCTTT. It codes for CASSPTTGGNTEAFF.

CDR3 residues: CASSFQGTDTQYF. For the CDR3, the DNA is TGCGCCAGCAGCTTCCAAGGGACAGATACGCAGTATTTT. The chain recombines TRBV5-1 with TRBJ2-3; D remains unclear. V dropped 2 bases and J dropped 3 bases, with 7 bases sitting between them. From germline, CDR1 is SGHRS and CDR2 YFSETQ. The CDR3 has 13 amino acids.

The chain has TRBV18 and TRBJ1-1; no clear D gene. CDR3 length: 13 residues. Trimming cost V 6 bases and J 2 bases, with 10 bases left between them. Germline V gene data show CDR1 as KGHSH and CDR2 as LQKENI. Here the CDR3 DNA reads TGTGCCAGCTCGGTTACAGAAAACACTGAAGCTTTCTTT. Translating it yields CASSVTENTEAFF.

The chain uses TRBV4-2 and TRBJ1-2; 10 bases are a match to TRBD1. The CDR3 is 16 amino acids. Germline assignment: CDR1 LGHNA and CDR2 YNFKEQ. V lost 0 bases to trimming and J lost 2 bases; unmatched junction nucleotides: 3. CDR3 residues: CASSQDPGQGNYGYTF. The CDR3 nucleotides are TGTGCCAGCAGCCAAGACCCGGGACAGGGGAACTATGGCTACACCTTC.

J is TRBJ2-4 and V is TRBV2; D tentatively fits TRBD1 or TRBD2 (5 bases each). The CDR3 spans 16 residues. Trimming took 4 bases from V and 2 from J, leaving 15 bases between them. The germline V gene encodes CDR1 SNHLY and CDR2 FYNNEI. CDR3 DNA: TGTGCCAGCAGTGGACAAATTGGGGGAACCAAAAACATTCAGTACTTC. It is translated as CASSGQIGGTKNIQYF.

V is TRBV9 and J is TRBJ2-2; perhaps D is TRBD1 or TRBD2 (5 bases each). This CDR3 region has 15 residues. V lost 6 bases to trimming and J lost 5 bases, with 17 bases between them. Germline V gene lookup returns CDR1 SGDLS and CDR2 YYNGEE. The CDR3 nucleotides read TGTGCCAGCACCAGGAGAGGGGATAATACCGGGGAGCTGTTTTTT. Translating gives CASTRRGDNTGELFF.

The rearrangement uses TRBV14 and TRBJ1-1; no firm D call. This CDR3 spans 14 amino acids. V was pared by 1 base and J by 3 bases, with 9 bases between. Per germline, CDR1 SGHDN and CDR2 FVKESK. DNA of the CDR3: TGTGCCAGCAGCCAAGCAGGACGTTACACTGAAGCTTTCTTT. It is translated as CASSQAGRYTEAFF.

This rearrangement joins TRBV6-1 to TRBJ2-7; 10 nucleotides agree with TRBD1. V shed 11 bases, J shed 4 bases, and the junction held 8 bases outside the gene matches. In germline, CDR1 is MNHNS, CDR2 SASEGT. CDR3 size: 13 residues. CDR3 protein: CASGTGASYEQYF. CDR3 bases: TGTGCCTCCGGGACAGGGGCTTCATACGAGCAGTACTTC.

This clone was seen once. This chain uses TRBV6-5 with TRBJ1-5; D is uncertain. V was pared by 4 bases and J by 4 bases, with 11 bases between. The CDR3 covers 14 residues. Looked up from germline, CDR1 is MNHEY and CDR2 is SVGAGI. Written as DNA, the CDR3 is TGTGCCAGCAGTTGGAAGGGAGGTAATCAGCCCCAGCATTTT. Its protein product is CASSWKGGNQPQHF.

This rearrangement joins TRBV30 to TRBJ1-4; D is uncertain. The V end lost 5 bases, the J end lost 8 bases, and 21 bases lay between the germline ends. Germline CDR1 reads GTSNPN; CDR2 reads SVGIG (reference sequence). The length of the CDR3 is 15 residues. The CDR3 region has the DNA TGTGCCTGGGGCCCCCACCCAGGTAGCAGGGAAAAACTGTTTTTT. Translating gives CAWGPHPGSREKLFF.

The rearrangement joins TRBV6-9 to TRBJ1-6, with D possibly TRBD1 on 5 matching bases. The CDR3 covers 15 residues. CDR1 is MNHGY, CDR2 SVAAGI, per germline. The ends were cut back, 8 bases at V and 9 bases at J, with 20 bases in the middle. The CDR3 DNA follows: TGTGCCAGCCACGACAACCAGGGACGGTTTTCACCCCTCCACTTT. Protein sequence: CASHDNQGRFSPLHF.

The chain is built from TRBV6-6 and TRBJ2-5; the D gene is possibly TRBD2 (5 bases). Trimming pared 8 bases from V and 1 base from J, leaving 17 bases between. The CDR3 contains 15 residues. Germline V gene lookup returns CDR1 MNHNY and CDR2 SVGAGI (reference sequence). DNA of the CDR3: TGTGCCAGCGGACCCAATCCGGGGTCCCAAGAGACCCAGTACTTC. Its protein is CASGPNPGSQETQYF.

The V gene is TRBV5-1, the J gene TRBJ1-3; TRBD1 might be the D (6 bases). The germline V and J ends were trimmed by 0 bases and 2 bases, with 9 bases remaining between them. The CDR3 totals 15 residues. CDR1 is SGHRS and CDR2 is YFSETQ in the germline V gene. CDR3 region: CASSLDTGPGNTIYF. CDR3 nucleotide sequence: TGCGCCAGCAGCTTGGATACAGGGCCTGGAAACACCATATATTTT.

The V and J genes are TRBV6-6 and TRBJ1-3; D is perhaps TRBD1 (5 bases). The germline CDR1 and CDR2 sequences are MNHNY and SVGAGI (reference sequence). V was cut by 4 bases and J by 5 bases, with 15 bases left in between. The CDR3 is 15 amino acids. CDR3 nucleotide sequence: TGTGCCAGCAGTTCCGACCAGGGTGGGCGAAACACCATATATTTT. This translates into CASSSDQGGRNTIYF.

The CDR3 loop is CALGNAGANVLTF. The CDR3 DNA reads TGTGCCCTGGGAAACGCTGGGGCCAACGTCCTGACTTTC. The chain has TRBV30 and TRBJ2-6; no clear D gene. This CDR3 comprises 13 residues. Germline assignment: CDR1 GTSNPN and CDR2 SVGIG (reference sequence). Trimming left V 8 bases short and J 2 bases short, with 10 bases between.

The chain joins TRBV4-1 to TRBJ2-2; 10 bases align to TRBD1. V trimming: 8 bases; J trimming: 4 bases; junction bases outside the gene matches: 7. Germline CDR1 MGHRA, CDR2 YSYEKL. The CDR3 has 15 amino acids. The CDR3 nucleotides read TGCGCCAGCTCGACAGGGGGCACAGTCACCGGGGAGCTGTTTTTT. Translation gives CASSTGGTVTGELFF.

The CDR3 nucleotides read TGTGCCCTTGAGGAGGGGAACACCGGGGAGCTGTTTTTT. Its translation is CALEEGNTGELFF. This chain links TRBV12-1 with TRBJ2-2; the table's TRBD2 call for D was not verified on the DNA. TRBV12-1 is a pseudogene. This CDR3 spans 13 amino acids.